Presented here are 20 T cell receptor beta chains from one specimen sequenced in a study of T cells in Graves' hyperthyroidism and ophthalmopathy. TCR beta CDR3 regions were amplified from RNA transcripts. TCR CDR3 underwent first-round RT-PCR with the HTBI primer set. Each CDR3 protein is one row after TCRdb ran MiXCR on the multiplex PCR reads. The sample holds some 760,000 distinct CDR3 sequences, around 15% seen once. The sequenced sample was blood. All receptors derive from a woman aged 18-29 years with Graves' hyperthyroidism.

V and J are TRBV29-1 and TRBJ2-2; 7 bases match TRBD2. Germline V gene data show CDR1 as SQVTM and CDR2 as ANQGSEA. The CDR3 has 11 amino acids. V was pared by 4 bases and J by 8 bases, with 1 base of the junction left unmatched. DNA for the CDR3: TGCAGCGTTGTACTAGCGGGGGAGCTGTTTTTT. The encoded protein is CSVVLAGELFF.

This clonotype occurred many times. This chain links TRBV13 with TRBJ1-2, with a possible D match to TRBD1 (5 bases). Germline V CDR1 and CDR2: PRHDT, FYEKMQ (reference sequence). The CDR3 has 15 amino acids. V was pared by 5 bases and J by 6 bases, with 19 bases between. The CDR3 is CASSVQALWNDGYTF. Written as DNA, the CDR3 is TGTGCCAGCAGCGTACAGGCTTTGTGGAACGATGGCTACACCTTC.

J is TRBJ2-3 and V is TRBV29-1, with a tentative D call TRBD2 (7 bases). This CDR3 is 14 amino acids long. V lost 6 bases to trimming and J lost 1 base, with 14 bases between them. The germline CDR1 and CDR2 sequences are SQVTM and ANQGSEA. For the CDR3, the DNA is TGCAGCGTGGGGGGGGCGACCGGCACAGATACGCAGTATTTT. Residues: CSVGGATGTDTQYF.

The chain is built from TRBV5-6 and TRBJ2-7; perhaps TRBD2 as D (6 bases). Germline lookup yields CDR1 SGHDT and CDR2 YYEEEE. V was cut by 2 bases and J by 0 bases, with 12 bases left in between. This CDR3 region has 15 residues. The DNA of the CDR3 is TGTGCCAGCAGCTTCGTAGCGGAGAGCTCCTACGAGCAGTACTTC. Translation gives CASSFVAESSYEQYF. The complete variable domain, with remaining parts taken from reference TRBV5-6 and TRBJ2-7, reads DAGVTQSPTHLIKTRGQQVTLRCSPKSGHDTVSWYQQALGQGPQFIFQYYEEEERQRGNFPDRFSGHQFPNYSSELNVNALLLGDSALYLCASSFVAESSYEQYFGPGTRLTVT.

This rearrangement joins TRBV12-3 or TRBV12-4 to TRBJ2-3, with no clear D. The CDR3 covers 13 residues. Between the trimmed V and J ends, which lost 3 bases and 4 bases, there was a span of 8 bases. This chain's CDR3 is CASSFTPPDTQYF. DNA for the CDR3: TGTGCCAGCAGTTTCACGCCCCCAGATACGCAGTATTTT.

Ten or more counts support this clonotype. J is TRBJ2-1 and V is TRBV2; the D is unclear. V was pared by 6 bases and J by 6 bases, with 6 bases between. The CDR3 extends over 11 amino acids. The germline V gene has CDR1 SNHLY and CDR2 FYNNEI. Here the CDR3 reads CASRVGNEQFF. The CDR3 nucleotides are TGTGCCAGCAGGGTGGGCAATGAGCAGTTCTTC.

In this sample, this clonotype turned up many times. The V and J genes are TRBV2 and TRBJ1-2; 7 bases align to TRBD1. The CDR3 is 15 amino acids. The V segment lost 6 bases and the J segment 0 bases; nucleotides outside the gene matches: 7. Germline lookup yields CDR1 SNHLY and CDR2 FYNNEI. The DNA of the CDR3 is TGTGCCAGCAGGACAAGACAGGGCACTAACTATGGCTACACCTTC. Translating it yields CASRTRQGTNYGYTF.

Only a few counts were recorded for this clonotype. The chain combines TRBV19 with TRBJ1-1, with a possible D match to TRBD1 (6 bases). CDR1 and CDR2 from the germline V gene are LNHDA and SQIVND (reference sequence). CDR3 length equals 14 residues. V gave up 6 bases and J gave up 4 bases, with 15 bases separating them. In DNA, the CDR3 is TGTGCCAGTAGAATAACGGGGGGGGCCACTGAAGCTTTCTTT. Translation gives CASRITGGATEAFF.

The rearrangement uses TRBV6-1 and TRBJ1-2, with TRBD1 as a possible D gene (6 bases). Germline assignment: CDR1 MNHNS and CDR2 SASEGT. This CDR3 contains 15 residues. Trimming left V 5 bases short and J 0 bases short, with 13 bases between. CDR3 region: CASSQSTGPNYGYTF. CDR3 nucleotide sequence: TGTGCCAGCAGTCAGTCTACAGGGCCTAACTATGGCTACACCTTC.

Many counts were recorded for this clonotype. The chain uses TRBV7-9 and TRBJ2-7; maybe TRBD1 (5 bases). CDR3 size: 14 residues. Deletions cut 3 bases from V and 5 bases from J, with 14 bases between. CDR1 and CDR2 from the germline V gene are SEHNR and FQNEAQ (reference sequence). The chain's CDR3 is CASSFQGITHEQYF. The CDR3 DNA reads as TGTGCCAGCAGCTTCCAGGGTATCACTCACGAGCAGTACTTC.

In its sample, this clonotype was seen a few times. The gene calls are TRBV7-9 and TRBJ2-1; TRBD1 aligns across 8 bases. This CDR3 has 16 amino acids. V trimming: 3 bases; J trimming: 7 bases; junction bases outside the gene matches: 11. Germline V gives CDR1 SEHNR, CDR2 FQNEAQ (reference sequence). The DNA of the CDR3 is TGTGCCAGCAGCTTGCTAACAGGGGGAGTTTTGAATGAGCAGTTCTTC. As protein: CASSLLTGGVLNEQFF.

This clonotype has ten or more counts. Here the CDR3 reads CASRESAGPTYEQYF. The DNA of the CDR3 is TGTGCCAGTAGAGAGTCGGCAGGTCCGACCTACGAGCAGTACTTC. This rearrangement joins TRBV19 to TRBJ2-7; no reliable D call. Germline V gives CDR1 LNHDA, CDR2 SQIVND (reference sequence). The CDR3 is 15 amino acids. The germline V and J ends were trimmed by 6 bases and 2 bases, with 17 bases remaining between them.

Only a few counts were recorded for this clonotype. The chain links TRBV6-1 to TRBJ2-3; tentatively, D is TRBD1 (5 bases). The V gene lost 6 bases and the J gene lost 1 base, with 11 bases spanning the gap. Germline values: CDR1 MNHNS, CDR2 SASEGT. CDR3 size: 14 residues. For the CDR3, the DNA is TGTGCCAGCAGGAAACAGGACCGCACAGATACGCAGTATTTT. This translates into CASRKQDRTDTQYF.

The CDR3 loop reads CASGTLSGNTIYF. The CDR3 DNA reads TGTGCCAGCGGCACACTATCTGGAAACACCATATATTTT. The chain is built from TRBV14 and TRBJ1-3; D is unresolved. This CDR3 comprises 13 residues. The germline V and J ends were trimmed by 8 bases and 1 base, with 9 bases remaining between them. Germline V gives CDR1 SGHDN, CDR2 FVKESK.

The DNA for the CDR3 is TGTGCCAGCAGCTTACAAGGGACTCATACGCAGTATTTT. It is translated as CASSLQGTHTQYF. This sequence joins TRBV7-3 and TRBJ2-3, with D maybe TRBD2 (6 bases). Trimming removed 2 bases from V and 7 bases from J, with 10 bases in between. This CDR3 has 13 residues. CDR1 SGHTA and CDR2 FQGTGA come from the germline V gene.

In its sample, this clonotype was seen many times. The rearrangement joins TRBV6-1 to TRBJ2-7; TRBD2 matches at 12 bases. Germline CDR1 reads MNHNS; CDR2 reads SASEGT. Germline trimming cut 7 bases from V and 1 base from J; bases unmatched to any gene: 5. This CDR3 contains 15 residues. This CDR3 reads CASKLAGGWSYEQYF. The CDR3 coding sequence is TGTGCCAGCAAACTAGCGGGAGGATGGTCCTACGAGCAGTACTTC.

This rearrangement joins TRBV30 to TRBJ1-2, with TRBD1 identical over 7 bases. J gave up 8 bases and V 5 bases, and 14 bases lay outside the gene matches. Germline CDR1 reads GTSNPN; CDR2 reads SVGIG (reference sequence). CDR3 length: 14 amino acids. The CDR3 DNA reads as TGTGCCTGGGACAGCCCAGGGGGATCATTGGGCTACACCTTC. It is translated as CAWDSPGGSLGYTF.

Notes on this clonotype: A much larger clone lies one base from this, so it may be a read error. The chain recombines TRBV20-1 with TRBJ2-7; 7 bases agree with TRBD2. Germline lookup yields CDR1 DFQATT and CDR2 SNEGSKA (reference sequence). The CDR3 loop spans 16 amino acids. The CDR3 protein is CSATAGEVFPPYVQYF. The CDR3 nucleotides read TGCAGTGCTACCGCGGGAGAAGTATTCCCCCCCTACGTGCAGTACTTC.

The chain is built from TRBV6-2 or TRBV6-3 and TRBJ2-1; D gene ambiguous. The V gene's germline CDR1 is MNHEY and CDR2 SVGEGT. The CDR3 is 12 amino acids. CDR3 in DNA: TGTGTTGCGGTGGATTCCTACAATGAGCAGTTCTTC. It translates to CVAVDSYNEQFF.

The sample holds many counts of this clonotype. This CDR3 reads CAWRTRAPNTEAFF. The CDR3 bases are TGTGCCTGGAGGACCAGGGCCCCGAACACTGAAGCTTTCTTT. This sequence joins TRBV30 and TRBJ1-1; D may be TRBD1 (5 bases). The CDR3 length is 14 residues. V lost 3 bases and J 1 base, leaving 12 bases between the germline ends. The germline V gene encodes CDR1 GTSNPN and CDR2 SVGIG (reference sequence).